The next 10 T cell receptor beta chains were all read from a single sample in a study of T cells expressing NK-cell markers. TCRdb reworked the 5' RACE reads into one entry per CDR3 protein, no DNA. This sample's table has some 140,000 distinct CDR3 sequences. Sequenced sample: blood T cells: a sorted CD56 or NKG2C T cell subset, CD4+ or CD8+ T cells, or bulk PBMC T cells (not recorded which). These receptors originate from a woman between 50 and 59 years old in good health.

The chain is built from TRBV7-9 and TRBJ2-4. The CDR3 has 17 amino acids. Germline loops: CDR1 SEHNR, CDR2 FQNEAQ (reference sequence). The CDR3 sequence: CAIRTHDPFGAKNIQYF.

V and J are TRBV2 and TRBJ2-3. The CDR3 runs 14 residues. Germline V gene sequence: CDR1 SNHLY, CDR2 FYNNEI. This CDR3 reads CASAAATITDTQYF. The whole variable domain, filled in from reference TRBV2 and TRBJ2-3, reads EPEVTQTPSHQVTQMGQEVILRCVPISNHLYFYWYRQILGQKVEFLVSFYNNEISEKSEIFDDQFSVERPDGSNFTLKIRSTKLEDSAMYFCASAAATITDTQYFGPGTRLTVL.

The chain's CDR3 is CASSLAESTMALEQFF. The chain recombines TRBV7-6 with TRBJ2-1. The CDR3 is 16 amino acids. Germline V gene lookup returns CDR1 SGHVS and CDR2 FNYEAQ.

V usage is TRBV3-1 and J usage is TRBJ2-3; with no DNA, the TCRdb D assignment of TRBD2 cannot be verified. The CDR3 loop spans 18 amino acids. Germline CDR1 is LGHDT and CDR2 is YNNKEL (reference sequence). The CDR3 reads CASSQGLAGGSSTDTQYF.

The chain recombines TRBV27 with TRBJ1-2; TCRdb names TRBD1, which stays unverified in the absence of DNA. CDR3 length: 13 residues. Germline CDR1 and CDR2: MNHEY and SMNVEV (reference sequence). The CDR3 spells CASMGPNWGGYTF.

The rearrangement uses TRBV27 and TRBJ2-3; absent DNA, TCRdb's TRBD2 call cannot be checked. CDR3 length: 15 residues. In germline, CDR1 is MNHEY, CDR2 SMNVEV (reference sequence). The CDR3 spells CASRLAGGPPDTQYF.

V is TRBV6-5 and J is TRBJ2-1; there is no DNA to check the TCRdb D call of TRBD2. This CDR3 is built from 14 residues. Germline V gene sequence: CDR1 MNHEY, CDR2 SVGAGI. This chain's CDR3 is CASSPLAGVSKQFF.

V usage is TRBV12-3 or TRBV12-4 and J usage is TRBJ2-5; the D gene TCRdb calls, TRBD1, cannot be checked with no DNA. This CDR3 is 14 amino acids long. The CDR3 reads CASSFTGFVETQYF.

V and J are TRBV4-1 and TRBJ2-7; TCRdb lists TRBD1, though no DNA is available to test this call. Germline-derived CDR1 and CDR2 are MGHRA and YSYEKL. This CDR3 spans 14 amino acids. CDR3: CASSQNAGDYEQYF.

This chain uses TRBV20-1 with TRBJ1-5. The CDR3 loop spans 15 amino acids. Germline V lookup: CDR1 DFQATT, CDR2 SNEGSKA (reference sequence). The CDR3 loop is CSASTATDGNQPQHF.